This TCR beta chain was captured by sequencing in a study of long-term antiretroviral therapy in people with HIV. Runs used v3.0 of the immunoSEQ assay and were done at survey level. Profiled with immunoSEQ multiplex PCR; TCRdb holds only in-frame clones, not every one. The sample carries approximately 22,000 clones, around four fifths recorded once. V gave up 5 bases and J gave up 1 base, with 8 bases separating them. This CDR3 is 13 amino acids long. Germline V gene lookup returns CDR1 MRHNA and CDR2 SNTAGT. The specimen was unsorted PBMCs, collected 1.9 years after starting antiretroviral therapy. This chain connects TRBV6-4 to TRBJ1-1, with a tentative D call TRBD1 (6 bases). This clonotype was obtained from a woman in her fifties or sixties with HIV. DNA for the CDR3: TGTGCCAGCAGTCCGACAGGGAACACTGAAGCTTTCTTT. Amino acids: CASSPTGNTEAFF.